The rows below give T cell receptor beta chains drawn from one sample of a study of cytomegalovirus exposure and HLA in healthy donors. Profiled with immunoSEQ multiplex PCR; TCRdb holds only in-frame clones, not every one. Found here are about 130,000 clones, under 80% of them singletons; the top ten hold 3.5% to 5%. Sequenced material: PBMCs. Source of these receptors: a man between 18 and 35 years old in good health and CMV-seropositive. Each CDR3 is given with its conserved first and last residue. The D gene is left open where the match is weak. Clone size is given for some rows only: seen once, a few or many times, or a class if the clone is expanded.

len | j_gene | v_gene | abundance | d_gene | CDR3nt | CDR3aa
15 | TRBJ2-7 | TRBV6-5 | - | - | TGTGCCAGCAGTTCGCCCGGGACTTACACCTACGAGCAGTACTTC | CASSSPGTYTYEQYF
12 | TRBJ2-7 | TRBV5-4 | - | TRBD2 | TGTGCCAGCAGCTTGGCTGGGGAGGGGCAGTACTTC | CASSLAGEGQYF
16 | TRBJ2-3 | TRBV9 | - | - | TGTGCCAGCAGCGCCCTACAGGGGACTAGCACAGATACGCAGTATTTT | CASSALQGTSTDTQYF
13 | TRBJ2-2 | TRBV2 | - | - | TGTGCCAGCAGCGGGACTCTCACCGGGGAGCTGTTTTTT | CASSGTLTGELFF
15 | TRBJ1-4 | TRBV9 | once | TRBD1 | TGTGCCAGCGGGGGCTGGGGACAGGGGAGTGAAAAACTGTTTTTT | CASGGWGQGSEKLFF
11 | TRBJ2-7 | TRBV27 | - | - | TGTGCCAGCAGTTTTCAATACGAGCAGTACTTC | CASSFQYEQYF
12 | TRBJ2-1 | TRBV10-3 | - | TRBD1 | TGTGCCATCACCGACAGGGGAGGTGAGCAGTTCTTC | CAITDRGGEQFF
12 | TRBJ1-1 | TRBV19 | - | TRBD1 | TGTGCCAGTAGTGTCCGGGACAGCTCGGCTTTCTTT | CASSVRDSSAFF
13 | TRBJ2-7 | TRBV11-2 | - | - | TGTGCCAGCAGCCCAGGGCAGGGGCGGGAGCAGTACTTC | CASSPGQGREQYF
16 | TRBJ1-1 | TRBV6-5 | - | - | TGTGCCAGCAGTTACTCATATCACAGCTTGAACACTGAAGCTTTCTTT | CASSYSYHSLNTEAFF
13 | TRBJ1-4 | TRBV2 | - | TRBD1 | TGTGCCAGCAGGGGGACAGGGGGTGAAAAACTGTTTTTT | CASRGTGGEKLFF
16 | TRBJ1-6 | TRBV10-2 | - | TRBD1 | TGCGCCAGCAGTCATTCACAGGGGGCATTGGGTTCACCCCTCCACTTT | CASSHSQGALGSPLHF
13 | TRBJ2-1 | TRBV7-2 | - | - | TGTGCCAGCAGCTTAGGACAGGTCAATGAGCAGTTCTTC | CASSLGQVNEQFF
17 | TRBJ2-3 | TRBV30 | - | TRBD2 | TGTGCCTGGAAAAAGAAGGGACTAGCGGTTTTCGACGATACGCAGTATTTT | CAWKKKGLAVFDDTQYF
16 | TRBJ2-7 | TRBV5-4 | - | TRBD2 | TGTGCCAGCAGCTCCCGGACTAGCGGGAGTATGAGCGAGCAGTACTTC | CASSSRTSGSMSEQYF
13 | TRBJ1-1 | TRBV9 | - | TRBD1 | TGTGCCAGCAGCGAGACCCAGGGACAGGGGGGTTTCTTT | CASSETQGQGGFF
14 | TRBJ1-5 | TRBV18 | - | TRBD1 | TGTGCCAGCTCATCTATTGACAGGGCCCAGCCCCAGCATTTT | CASSSIDRAQPQHF
13 | TRBJ2-7 | TRBV30 | - | TRBD1 | TGTGCCTGGAGTGTACGGACAGGGTACGAGCAGTACTTC | CAWSVRTGYEQYF